This T cell receptor beta chain was observed in a study of blood T cells in healthy people across ages (dated by TCRdb to the mid-2010s). A note on the overall study: In model experiments, template switching captured roughly one uniquely barcoded TCR beta cDNA molecule for every two T cells. Using the same blood draw, the study looked at two additional independent replicas of 1 million unique cDNA reads for two donors, one aged 18 to 30 and the other aged 80 or older. Age-related changes in TCR beta repertoire diversity were measured in the study by deep sequencing normalized with unique cDNA molecular identifiers. Four age groups were formed from the donors: young (average roughly 15 years), middle-aged (just under 40), aged (approximately 60) and long-lived (less than 85).

The paper as a whole reports these results and caveats: Since profiling was done on bulk unsorted PBMCs, naive and antigen-experienced compartments could not be conclusively compared. The long-lived group showed more naive CD4+ T cells, fewer expanded clones and increased TCR diversity than the aged group, suggesting age selection. Observed TCR beta diversity correlated strongly with the percentage of naive T cells measured by flow cytometry. Because the CMV infection status of the donors was unknown, age-related changes in expanded clonotypes may potentially have been confounded. Estimates of total diversity based on one million sequenced T cells were considered lower bounds and underestimates. As age increased, observed TCR beta diversity per million T cells dropped in a roughly linear way, and a significant reduction was already evident by age 40.

V trim: 5 bases; J trim: 8 bases; unmatched bases: 13. Counted from cysteine to phenylalanine, this CDR3 has 16 amino acids. Only the CDR3 portion is preserved as DNA: 48 bases, with reading frame beginning at the first base. Notes on this clonotype: Its antigen is not yet known. Base qualities are not at hand, and no much larger clone is one base apart.

The library was made by 5' RACE. Sequencing used an Illumina HiSeq 2500. A second PCR of about 7 to 12 cycles was run with a J-beta primer mix and a sample-barcoded 5' primer. Each TCR beta cDNA molecule received a unique molecular identifier from a template-switch 5' adaptor carrying 12 random nucleotides. Each sample yielded at least 2.5 million CDR3-containing paired-end reads. All of the RNA was converted into first-strand cDNA using the Mint cDNA synthesis kit, with a TRBC-specific oligonucleotide serving as the primer. All cDNA was treated with uracil-DNA glycosylase and then went through a first 18-cycle PCR with the universal primers M1SS and BC2_uni_R. In the source study's methods: Each sample was normalized by randomly selecting 1 million high-quality reads, each carrying a distinct molecular identifier. Instead of being binned into consensus sequences, reads with shared molecular identifiers were discarded. CDR3 identification, clonotype clustering and error correction used MiTCR with a Q25 quality threshold and the strictest error-elimination algorithm. A nonparametric unseen species model with Euler transformation was used to estimate lower-bound total TCR beta diversity. TCRdb reran the public reads through fastp at Q25 and MiXCR, keeping productive beta chains. Here each entry gathers all rows of one CDR3 protein and keeps the most common genes and DNA. TCRdb, not the original authors, processed these V and J calls. The sample has nearly 800,000 distinct CDR3 sequences on record, more than 20% of them singletons. In total, the top ten clones hold around 3.6% of the sample.

The donors were some 39 Caucasian individuals from Russia, aged roughly 6 to 100 years, who were systemically healthy. Each donor gave about 10 milliliters of peripheral blood, drawn into EDTA-treated Vacutainer tubes. Ficoll-Paque density-gradient centrifugation was used to isolate PBMCs, with at least 6.5 million per sample. Trizol reagent was used to extract total RNA from PBMCs, with at least 5.5 micrograms per sample. For every donor, an aliquot of PBMCs went through flow cytometry to measure the percentages of naive CD45RAhigh/CD27high T cells. These same records also appear under a second study, on T cells of mothers and their children. The second publication reports: Nine systemically healthy Caucasian individuals, comprising three mothers and their six children, were included as donors. cDNA synthesis consumed the entire amount of extracted RNA, loaded at roughly 1.5 ug RNA in each 15 ul reaction. In the second PCR, the M1S primer added sample barcodes and 2-4 random nucleotides. Over 10 million TCR beta CDR3 reads came from each mother, compared with some 3.1 million reads from each child. TCR recombination output is similarly shaped by thymic selection in related and unrelated pairs, with a minor effect exerted by inherited differences. Normalized repertoire overlap in related mother-child pairs was always slightly higher than in unrelated mother-child pairs, but the difference was never significant. No persistent microchimeric T cell clones were found, with a detection sensitivity of approximately 100 clones per million clonotypes. In the study, deep NGS was used to compare the TCR beta repertoires of mothers and children, and features distinguishing related mother-child pairs from unrelated individuals were sought. The mean age was around 40 +/- 4 years for the mothers and about 12 +/- 4 years for the children. After adapter ligation with NEBNext reagents, the libraries were sequenced on Illumina HiSeq 2000 with 100+100 nt paired-end reads. Mother and child libraries were prepared a month apart and sequenced in separate runs to prevent cross-contamination. Between roughly 500,000 and 2,300,000 distinct TCR beta clonotypes were identified per donor. Naive TCR beta clonotypes were estimated from low-frequency clonotypes matched to each donor's FACS-determined naive share, without sorting.

The chain was built from TRBV12-3 or TRBV12-4 and TRBJ1-4; 8 nucleotides in the junction match TRBD1. The receptor comes from a boy aged 5-17 years in good health. The sequenced sample consisted of blood. In nucleotide form, the sequence is TGTGCCAGCAGTCCGGGGGCGGGACAGGATGGGGAAAAACTGTTTTTT. The resulting protein is CASSPGAGQDGEKLFF.